The present entry profiles one TCR beta chain with its context. What it binds is not known. This entry comes from a study of T cells after yellow fever vaccination. Overall study context: The fractions with low cell numbers were processed using SMART-Seq v4 Ultra Low Input. Study observations and caveats: The CD4 compartment and the CD8 compartment contained a small share of clonotypes in common. Though it reached lower strength, the secondary response hit its peak faster, day 5 versus 15.

The ends lost 1 base at V and 3 bases at J; junction bases unmatched: 6. The CDR3 is made up of 15 amino acids. Germline V gene lookup returns CDR1 MNHEY and CDR2 SVGAGI. The authors made TCR cDNA by 5'RACE template switching, adding a universal primer site and UMIs. TCRdb re-called the 5' RACE reads with MiXCR, one entry per CDR3 protein. The sample has about 550,000 distinct CDR3 sequences, approximately 21% seen once. The rearrangement links TRBV6-5 to TRBJ2-7, with 7 bases matching TRBD2. The input for sequencing was PBMCs, taken 15 days after the yellow fever booster vaccination. The receptor was derived from a man aged 25-45 years who received the YFV17D yellow fever vaccine. The CDR3 DNA follows: TGTGCCAGCAGTTACTTCGCGGGGGTGGGCTACGAGCAGTACTTC. It yields the protein CASSYFAGVGYEQYF.